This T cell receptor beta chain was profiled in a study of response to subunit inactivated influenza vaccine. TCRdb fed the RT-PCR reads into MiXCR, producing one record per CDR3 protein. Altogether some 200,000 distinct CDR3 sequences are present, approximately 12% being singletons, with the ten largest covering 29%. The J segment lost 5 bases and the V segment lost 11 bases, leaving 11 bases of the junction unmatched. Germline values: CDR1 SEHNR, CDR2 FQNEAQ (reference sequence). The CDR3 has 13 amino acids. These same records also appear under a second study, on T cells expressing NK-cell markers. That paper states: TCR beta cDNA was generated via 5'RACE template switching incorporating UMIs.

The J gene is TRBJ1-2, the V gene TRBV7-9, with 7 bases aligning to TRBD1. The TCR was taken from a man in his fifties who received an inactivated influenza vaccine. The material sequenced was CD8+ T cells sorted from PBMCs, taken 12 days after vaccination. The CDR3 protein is CAGERTGPYGYTF. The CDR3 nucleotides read TGTGCCGGGGAGCGGACAGGTCCATATGGCTACACCTTC.